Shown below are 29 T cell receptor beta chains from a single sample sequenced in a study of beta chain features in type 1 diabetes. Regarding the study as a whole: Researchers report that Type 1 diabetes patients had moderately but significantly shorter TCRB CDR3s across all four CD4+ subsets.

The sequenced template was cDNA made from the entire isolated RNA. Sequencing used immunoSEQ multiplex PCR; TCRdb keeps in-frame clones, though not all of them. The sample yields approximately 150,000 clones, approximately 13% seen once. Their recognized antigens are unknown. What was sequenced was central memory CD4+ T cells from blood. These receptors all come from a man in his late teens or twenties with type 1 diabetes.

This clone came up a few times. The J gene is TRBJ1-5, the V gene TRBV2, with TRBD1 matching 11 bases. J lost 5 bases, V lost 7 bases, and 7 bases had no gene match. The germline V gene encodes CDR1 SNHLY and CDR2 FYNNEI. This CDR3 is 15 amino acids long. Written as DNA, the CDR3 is TGTGCCAGCAAGGGGACAGGGGGAGGGCATCAGCCCCAGCATTTT. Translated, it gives CASKGTGGGHQPQHF. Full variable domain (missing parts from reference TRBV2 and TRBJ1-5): EPEVTQTPSHQVTQMGQEVILRCVPISNHLYFYWYRQILGQKVEFLVSFYNNEISEKSEIFDDQFSVERPDGSNFTLKIRSTKLEDSAMYFCASKGTGGGHQPQHFGDGTRLSIL.

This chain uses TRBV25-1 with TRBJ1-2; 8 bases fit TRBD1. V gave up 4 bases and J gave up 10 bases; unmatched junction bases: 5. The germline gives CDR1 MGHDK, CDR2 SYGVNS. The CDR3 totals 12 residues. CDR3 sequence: CASSVDRGYYTF. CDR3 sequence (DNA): TGTGCCAGCAGTGTCGACAGGGGTTACTACACCTTC.

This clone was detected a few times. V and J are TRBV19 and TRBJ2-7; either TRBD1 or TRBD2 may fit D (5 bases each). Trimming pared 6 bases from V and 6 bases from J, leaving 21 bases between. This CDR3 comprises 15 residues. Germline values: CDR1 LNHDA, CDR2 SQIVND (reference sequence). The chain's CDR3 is CASSTGTARNPEQYF. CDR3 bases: TGTGCCAGTAGCACCGGGACCGCAAGAAATCCCGAGCAGTACTTC.

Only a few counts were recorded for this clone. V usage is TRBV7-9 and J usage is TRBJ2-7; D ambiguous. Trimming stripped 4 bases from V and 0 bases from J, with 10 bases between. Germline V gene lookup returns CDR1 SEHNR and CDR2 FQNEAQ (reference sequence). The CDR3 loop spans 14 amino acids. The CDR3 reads CASSYGPASYEQYF. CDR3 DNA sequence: TGTGCCAGCAGCTACGGGCCCGCCTCCTACGAGCAGTACTTC.

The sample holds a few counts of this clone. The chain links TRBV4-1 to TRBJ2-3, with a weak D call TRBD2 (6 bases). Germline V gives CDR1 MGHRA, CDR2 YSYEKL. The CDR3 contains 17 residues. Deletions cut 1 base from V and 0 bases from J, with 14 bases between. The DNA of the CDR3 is TGCGCCAGCAGCCAAGTCGTGGTGCGGGGCAGCACAGATACGCAGTATTTT. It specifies CASSQVVVRGSTDTQYF.

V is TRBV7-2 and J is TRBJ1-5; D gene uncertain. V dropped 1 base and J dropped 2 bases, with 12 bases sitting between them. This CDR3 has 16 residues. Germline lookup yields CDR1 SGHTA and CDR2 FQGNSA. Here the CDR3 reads CASSLDGPSGNQPQHF. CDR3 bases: TGTGCCAGCAGCTTAGACGGCCCTTCCGGCAATCAGCCCCAGCATTTT.

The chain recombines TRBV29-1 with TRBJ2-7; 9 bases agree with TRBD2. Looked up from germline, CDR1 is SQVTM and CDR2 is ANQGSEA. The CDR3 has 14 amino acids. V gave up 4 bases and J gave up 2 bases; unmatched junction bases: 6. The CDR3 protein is CSVGGGGLTYEQYF. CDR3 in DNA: TGCAGCGTTGGCGGGGGGGGCCTTACCTACGAGCAGTACTTC.

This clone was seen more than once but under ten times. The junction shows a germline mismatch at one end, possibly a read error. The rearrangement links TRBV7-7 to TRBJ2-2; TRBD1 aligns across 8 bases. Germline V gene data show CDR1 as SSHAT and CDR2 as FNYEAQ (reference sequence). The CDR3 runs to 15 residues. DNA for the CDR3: TGTGCTAGCACCCGGGACAGGATTGGCACCGGGGAGCTGTTTTTT. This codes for CASTRDRIGTGELFF.

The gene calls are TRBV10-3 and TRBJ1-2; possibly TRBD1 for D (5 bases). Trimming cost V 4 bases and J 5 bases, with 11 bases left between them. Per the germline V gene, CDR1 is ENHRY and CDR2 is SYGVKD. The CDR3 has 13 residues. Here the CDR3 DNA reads TGTGCCATCAGTGTTGATAGACAGTATGGCTACACCTTC. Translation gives CAISVDRQYGYTF.

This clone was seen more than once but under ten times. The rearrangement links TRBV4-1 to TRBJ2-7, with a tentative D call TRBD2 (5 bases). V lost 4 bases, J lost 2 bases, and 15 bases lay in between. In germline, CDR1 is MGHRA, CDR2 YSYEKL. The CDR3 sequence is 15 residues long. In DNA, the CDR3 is TGCGCCAGCAGCCCCCGAATGGACTTCCCCTACGAGCAGTACTTC. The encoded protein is CASSPRMDFPYEQYF.

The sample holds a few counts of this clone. The CDR3 sequence is CASSQEISYNEQFF. Here the CDR3 DNA reads TGCGCCAGCAGCCAAGAGATCTCCTACAATGAGCAGTTCTTC. The chain is built from TRBV4-1 and TRBJ2-1, with no clear D. Deletions cut 0 bases from V and 0 bases from J, with 3 bases between. This CDR3 region has 14 residues. Germline assignment: CDR1 MGHRA and CDR2 YSYEKL.

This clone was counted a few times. CDR3 nucleotides: TGTGCCAGCAGCTCCCTAAGACTATTGGATGAGCAGTTCTTC. Its translation: CASSSLRLLDEQFF. The J gene is TRBJ2-1, the V gene TRBV5-6, with D perhaps TRBD2 (5 bases). The CDR3 totals 14 residues. Per germline, CDR1 SGHDT and CDR2 YYEEEE. V was shortened by 3 bases and J by 8 bases, with 15 bases between the two germline ends.

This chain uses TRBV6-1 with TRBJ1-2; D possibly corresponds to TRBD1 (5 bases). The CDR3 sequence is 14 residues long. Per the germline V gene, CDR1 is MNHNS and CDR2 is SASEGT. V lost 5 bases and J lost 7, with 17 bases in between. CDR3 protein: CASSLSGQMGGYTF. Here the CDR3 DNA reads TGTGCCAGCAGTCTTTCAGGGCAGATGGGTGGCTACACCTTC.

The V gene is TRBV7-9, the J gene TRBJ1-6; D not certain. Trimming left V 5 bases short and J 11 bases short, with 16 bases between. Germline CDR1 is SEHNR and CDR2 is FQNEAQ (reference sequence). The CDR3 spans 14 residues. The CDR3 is CASSPSQAEPPLHF. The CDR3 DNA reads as TGTGCCAGCAGCCCCTCTCAGGCCGAACCACCCCTCCACTTT.

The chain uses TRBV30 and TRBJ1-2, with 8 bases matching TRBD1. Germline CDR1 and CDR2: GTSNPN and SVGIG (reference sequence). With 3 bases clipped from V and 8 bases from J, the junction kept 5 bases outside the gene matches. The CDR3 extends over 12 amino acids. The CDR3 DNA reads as TGTGCCTGGAGCACAGGGGGGCGCGGCTACACCTTC. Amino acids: CAWSTGGRGYTF.

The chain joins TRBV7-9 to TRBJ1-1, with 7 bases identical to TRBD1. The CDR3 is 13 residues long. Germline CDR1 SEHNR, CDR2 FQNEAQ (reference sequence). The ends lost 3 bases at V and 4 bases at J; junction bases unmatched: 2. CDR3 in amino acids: CASSFGQATEAFF. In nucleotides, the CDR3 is TGTGCCAGCAGCTTTGGACAGGCCACTGAAGCTTTCTTT.

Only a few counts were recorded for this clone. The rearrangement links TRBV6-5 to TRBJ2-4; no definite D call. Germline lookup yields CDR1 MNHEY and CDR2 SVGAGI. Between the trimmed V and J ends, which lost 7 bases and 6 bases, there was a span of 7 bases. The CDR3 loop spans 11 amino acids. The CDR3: CASNSGNIQYF. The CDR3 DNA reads TGTGCCAGCAACTCGGGAAACATTCAGTACTTC.

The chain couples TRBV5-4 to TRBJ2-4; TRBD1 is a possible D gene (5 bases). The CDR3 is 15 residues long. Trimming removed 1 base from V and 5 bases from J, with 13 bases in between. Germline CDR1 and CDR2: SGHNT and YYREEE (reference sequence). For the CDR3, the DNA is TGTGCCAGCAGCTTGCTCGACAGAGGACAAAACATTCAGTACTTC. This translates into CASSLLDRGQNIQYF.

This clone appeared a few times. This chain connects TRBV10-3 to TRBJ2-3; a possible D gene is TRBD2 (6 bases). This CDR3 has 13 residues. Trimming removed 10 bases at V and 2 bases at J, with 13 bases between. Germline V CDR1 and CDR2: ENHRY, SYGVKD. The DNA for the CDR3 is TGTGCCACCGGGACTTCCGACACAGATACGCAGTATTTT. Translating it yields CATGTSDTDTQYF.

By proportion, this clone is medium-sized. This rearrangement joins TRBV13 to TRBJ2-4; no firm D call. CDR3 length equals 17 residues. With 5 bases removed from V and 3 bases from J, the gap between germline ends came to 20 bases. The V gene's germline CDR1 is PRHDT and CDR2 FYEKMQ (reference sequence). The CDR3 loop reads CASSPPWFGFGKNIQYF. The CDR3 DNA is TGTGCCAGCAGCCCGCCGTGGTTTGGGTTTGGCAAAAACATTCAGTACTTC.

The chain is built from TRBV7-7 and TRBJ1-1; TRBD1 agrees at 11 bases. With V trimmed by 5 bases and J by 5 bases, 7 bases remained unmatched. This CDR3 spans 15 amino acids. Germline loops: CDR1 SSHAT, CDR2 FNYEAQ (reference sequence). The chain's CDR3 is CASSPSDRGQTEAFF. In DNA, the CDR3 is TGTGCCAGCAGCCCATCGGACAGGGGGCAGACTGAAGCTTTCTTT.

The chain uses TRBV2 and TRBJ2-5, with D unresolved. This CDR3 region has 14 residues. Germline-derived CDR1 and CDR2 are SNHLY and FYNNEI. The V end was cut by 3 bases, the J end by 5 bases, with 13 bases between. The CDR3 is CASSDWTDQETQYF. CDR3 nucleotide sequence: TGTGCCAGCAGTGATTGGACCGATCAGGAGACCCAGTACTTC.

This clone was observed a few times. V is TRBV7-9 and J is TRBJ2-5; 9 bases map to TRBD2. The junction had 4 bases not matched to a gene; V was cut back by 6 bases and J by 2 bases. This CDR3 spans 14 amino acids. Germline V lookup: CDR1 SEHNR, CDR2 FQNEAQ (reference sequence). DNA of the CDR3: TGTGCCAGCAGAGGGACTAGCCTTCAAGAGACCCAGTACTTC. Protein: CASRGTSLQETQYF.

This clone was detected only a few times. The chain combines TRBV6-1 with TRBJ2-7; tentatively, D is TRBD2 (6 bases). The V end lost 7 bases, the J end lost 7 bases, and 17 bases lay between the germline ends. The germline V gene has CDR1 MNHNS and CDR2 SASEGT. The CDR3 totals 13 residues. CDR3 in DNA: TGTGCCAGCACCGGCTCTAGCGCCCGGGAGCAGTACTTC. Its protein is CASTGSSAREQYF.

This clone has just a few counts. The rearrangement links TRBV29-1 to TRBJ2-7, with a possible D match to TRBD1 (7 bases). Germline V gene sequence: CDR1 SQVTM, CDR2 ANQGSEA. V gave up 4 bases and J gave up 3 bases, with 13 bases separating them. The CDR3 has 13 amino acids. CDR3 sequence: CSVGRQGGYEQYF. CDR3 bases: TGCAGCGTTGGTCGGCAGGGGGGCTACGAGCAGTACTTC.

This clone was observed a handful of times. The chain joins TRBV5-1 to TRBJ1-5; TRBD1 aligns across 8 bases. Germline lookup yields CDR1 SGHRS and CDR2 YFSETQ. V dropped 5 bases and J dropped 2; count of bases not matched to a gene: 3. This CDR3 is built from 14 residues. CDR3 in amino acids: CASRPGQGNQPQHF. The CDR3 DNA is TGCGCCAGCAGACCGGGACAGGGCAATCAGCCCCAGCATTTT. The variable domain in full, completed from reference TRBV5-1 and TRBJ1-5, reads KAGVTQTPRYLIKTRGQQVTLSCSPISGHRSVSWYQQTPGQGLQFLFEYFSETQRNKGNFPGRFSGRQFSNSRSEMNVSTLELGDSALYLCASRPGQGNQPQHFGDGTRLSIL.

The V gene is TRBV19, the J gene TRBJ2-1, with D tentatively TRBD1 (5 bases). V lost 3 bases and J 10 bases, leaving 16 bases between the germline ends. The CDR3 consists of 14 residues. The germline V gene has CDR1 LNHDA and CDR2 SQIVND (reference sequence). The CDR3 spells CASSIRQGPEEQFF. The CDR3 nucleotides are TGTGCCAGTAGTATCCGGCAGGGCCCGGAGGAGCAGTTCTTC.

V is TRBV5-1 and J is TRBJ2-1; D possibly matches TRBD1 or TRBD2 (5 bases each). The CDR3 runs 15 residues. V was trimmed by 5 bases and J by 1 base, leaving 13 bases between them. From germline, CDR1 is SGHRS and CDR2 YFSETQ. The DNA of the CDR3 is TGCGCCAGCAGGCGCGAGGGGAGTTCCTACAATGAGCAGTTCTTC. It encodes CASRREGSSYNEQFF.

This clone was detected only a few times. The CDR3 nucleotides are TGTGCCAGCAGTTACGGGGCCAGCACTGAAGCTTTCTTT. Translation: CASSYGASTEAFF. The chain employs TRBV27 and TRBJ1-1, with TRBD1 as a possible D gene (5 bases). Trimming cost V 4 bases and J 4 bases, with 10 bases left between them. CDR3 size: 13 residues. Germline-derived CDR1 and CDR2 are MNHEY and SMNVEV (reference sequence).